The present T cell receptor beta chain was sequenced within a study of blood T cells in healthy people across ages. The donors, healthy Caucasians from Russia, were aged roughly 6 to 90. Overall study results and limits: PBMCs went unsorted, and a conclusive naive versus antigen-experienced comparison was therefore prevented. Per-million-T-cell TCR beta diversity fell roughly linearly with age.

Using a J-beta primer mix together with a sample-barcoded 5' primer, a second PCR was run for about 6 to 11 cycles. Carrying 12 random nucleotides, a template-switch adaptor labeled each individual cDNA molecule. From the 5' RACE reads, TCRdb called clonotypes with MiXCR, one entry per CDR3 protein. The table lists 1.5 million to 2 million distinct CDR3 sequences, just under 50% of them singletons. Per the germline V gene, CDR1 is SQVTM and CDR2 is ANQGSEA. The V gene end was trimmed by 6 bases and the J gene end by 7 bases; junction bases not matched to a gene: 16. This CDR3 has 16 residues. Comment on this clonotype: The antigen is unknown.

The TCR was taken from a woman in her thirties or forties in good health. The rearrangement joins TRBV29-1 to TRBJ2-2; 8 bases map to TRBD2. The sequencing sample was made of blood. The CDR3 region is CSVAGTAGLAGGELFF. CDR3 nucleotides: TGCAGCGTGGCTGGGACTGCCGGACTAGCAGGCGGGGAGCTGTTTTTT.